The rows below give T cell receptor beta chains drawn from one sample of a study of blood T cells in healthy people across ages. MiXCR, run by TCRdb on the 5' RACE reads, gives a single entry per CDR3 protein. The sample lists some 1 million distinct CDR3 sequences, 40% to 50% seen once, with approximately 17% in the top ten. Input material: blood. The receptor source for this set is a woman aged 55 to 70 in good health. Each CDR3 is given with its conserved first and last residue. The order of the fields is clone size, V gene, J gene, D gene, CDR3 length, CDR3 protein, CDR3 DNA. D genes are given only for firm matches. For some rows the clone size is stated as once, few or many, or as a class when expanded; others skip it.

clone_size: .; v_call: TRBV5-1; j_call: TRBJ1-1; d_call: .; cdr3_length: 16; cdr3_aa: CASRKGAGAENTEAFF; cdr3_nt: TGCGCCAGCAGAAAAGGGGCAGGAGCGGAGAACACTGAAGCTTTCTTT
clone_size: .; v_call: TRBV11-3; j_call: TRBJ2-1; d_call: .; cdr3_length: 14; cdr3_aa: CASSAGLATNEQFF; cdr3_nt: TGTGCCAGCAGCGCCGGGTTAGCGACGAATGAGCAGTTCTTC
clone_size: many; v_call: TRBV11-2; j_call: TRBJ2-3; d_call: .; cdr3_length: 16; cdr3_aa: CASSVDRASSTDTQYF; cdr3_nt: TGTGCCAGCAGCGTCGACAGAGCATCTAGCACAGATACGCAGTATTTT
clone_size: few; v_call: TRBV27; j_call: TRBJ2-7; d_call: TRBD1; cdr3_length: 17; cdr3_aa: CASSSFYSGTGAYEQYF; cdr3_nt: TGTGCCAGCAGTTCTTTTTACTCCGGGACAGGGGCCTACGAGCAGTACTTC
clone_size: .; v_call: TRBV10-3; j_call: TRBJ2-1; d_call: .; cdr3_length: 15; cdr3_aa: CAIGEMGAGNNEQFF; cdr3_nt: TGTGCCATCGGGGAGATGGGGGCGGGGAACAATGAGCAGTTCTTC
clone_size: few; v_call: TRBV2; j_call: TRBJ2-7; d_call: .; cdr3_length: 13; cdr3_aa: CASIGGGYNEQYF; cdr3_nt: TGTGCCAGCATAGGGGGAGGGTACAATGAGCAGTACTTC
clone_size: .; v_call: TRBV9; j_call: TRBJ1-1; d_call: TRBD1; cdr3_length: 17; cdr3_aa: CASSARQGQFSNTEAFF; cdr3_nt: TGTGCCAGCAGCGCCCGACAGGGGCAATTTTCGAACACTGAAGCTTTCTTT
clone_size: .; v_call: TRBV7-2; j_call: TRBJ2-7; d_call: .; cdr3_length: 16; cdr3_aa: CASSLSATGEGYEQYF; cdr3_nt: TGTGCCAGCAGTCTCTCGGCTACGGGAGAGGGTTACGAGCAGTACTTC
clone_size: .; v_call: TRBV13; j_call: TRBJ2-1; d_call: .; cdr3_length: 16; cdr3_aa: CASSPGGPSSYNEQFF; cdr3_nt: TGTGCCAGCAGCCCCGGCGGGCCGAGCTCCTACAATGAGCAGTTCTTC
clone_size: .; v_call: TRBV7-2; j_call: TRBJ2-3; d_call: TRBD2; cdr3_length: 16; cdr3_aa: CASSRGLAGVLDTQYF; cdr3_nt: TGTGCCAGCAGCCGCGGACTAGCGGGAGTATTAGATACGCAGTATTTT
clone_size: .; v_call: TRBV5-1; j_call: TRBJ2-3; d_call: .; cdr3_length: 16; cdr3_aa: CASSLAEGAITDTQYF; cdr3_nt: TGCGCCAGCAGCTTGGCGGAGGGGGCCATCACAGATACGCAGTATTTT
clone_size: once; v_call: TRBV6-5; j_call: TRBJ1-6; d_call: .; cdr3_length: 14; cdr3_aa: CASTDRAVKSSLHF; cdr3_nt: TGTGCCAGCACCGACCGGGCAGTGAAGTCATCCCTCCACTTT
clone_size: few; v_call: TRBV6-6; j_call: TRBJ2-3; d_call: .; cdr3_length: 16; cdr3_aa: CASRATGVHFSDTQYF; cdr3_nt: TGTGCCAGCAGGGCGACAGGCGTTCATTTTTCAGATACGCAGTATTTT
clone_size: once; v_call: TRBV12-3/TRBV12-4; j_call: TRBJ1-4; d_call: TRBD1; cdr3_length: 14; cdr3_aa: CASSDGQGDEKLFF; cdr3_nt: TGTGCCAGCAGTGACGGACAGGGTGATGAAAAACTGTTTTTT
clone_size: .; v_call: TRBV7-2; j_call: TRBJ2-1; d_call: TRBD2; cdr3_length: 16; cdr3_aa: CASSSHRTSDYSEQFF; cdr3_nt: TGTGCCAGCAGCTCCCATCGGACTAGCGACTACAGTGAGCAGTTCTTC
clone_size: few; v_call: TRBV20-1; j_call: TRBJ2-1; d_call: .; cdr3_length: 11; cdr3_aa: CSARDSPEQFF; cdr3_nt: TGCAGTGCTAGAGATTCGCCTGAGCAGTTCTTC
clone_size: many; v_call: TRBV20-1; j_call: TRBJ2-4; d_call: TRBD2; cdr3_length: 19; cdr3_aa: CSARAPGLAGPLAKNIQYF; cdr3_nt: TGCAGTGCTAGAGCCCCGGGACTAGCGGGACCCCTAGCCAAAAACATTCAGTACTTC
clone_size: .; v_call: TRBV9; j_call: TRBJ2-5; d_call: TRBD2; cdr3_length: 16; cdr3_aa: CASSDRLAGVGETQYF; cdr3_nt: TGTGCCAGCAGCGACCGACTAGCGGGAGTTGGTGAGACCCAGTACTTC
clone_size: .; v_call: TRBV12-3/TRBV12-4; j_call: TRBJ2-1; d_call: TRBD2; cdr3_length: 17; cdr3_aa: CASTLGTSGLKGNEQFF; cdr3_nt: TGTGCCAGCACCCTGGGTACTAGCGGGCTTAAGGGGAATGAGCAGTTCTTC
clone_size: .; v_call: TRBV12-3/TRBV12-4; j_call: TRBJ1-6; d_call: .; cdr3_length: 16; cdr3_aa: CASSPGYGQYNSPLHF; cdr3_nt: TGTGCCAGCAGTCCCGGATATGGACAGTATAATTCACCCCTCCACTTT
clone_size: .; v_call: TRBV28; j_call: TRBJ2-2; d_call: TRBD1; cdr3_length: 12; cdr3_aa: CGTDRGTGELFF; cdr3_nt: TGCGGAACCGACAGGGGCACCGGGGAGCTGTTTTTT
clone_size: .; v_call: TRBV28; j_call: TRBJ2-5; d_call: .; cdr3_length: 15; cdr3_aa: CASSTAGGRGETQYF; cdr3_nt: TGTGCCAGCAGTACTGCCGGGGGGCGCGGGGAGACCCAGTACTTC
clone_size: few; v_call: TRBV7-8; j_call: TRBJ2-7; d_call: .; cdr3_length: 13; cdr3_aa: CASSLPLGYEQYF; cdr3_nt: TGTGCCAGCAGTCTTCCTTTGGGTTACGAGCAGTACTTC
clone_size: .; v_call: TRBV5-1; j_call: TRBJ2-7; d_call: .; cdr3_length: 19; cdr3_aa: CASSFHPTGVGSSSYEQYF; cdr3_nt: TGCGCCAGCAGCTTCCACCCAACAGGCGTCGGATCAAGCTCCTACGAGCAGTACTTC
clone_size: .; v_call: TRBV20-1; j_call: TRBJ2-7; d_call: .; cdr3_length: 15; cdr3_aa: CSARDTRQNDYEQYF; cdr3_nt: TGCAGTGCTAGAGATACGCGGCAGAACGACTACGAGCAGTACTTC
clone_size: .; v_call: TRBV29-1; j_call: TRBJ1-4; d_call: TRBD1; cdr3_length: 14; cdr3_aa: CSVEPQGAGEKLFF; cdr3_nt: TGCAGCGTTGAACCCCAGGGGGCGGGAGAAAAACTGTTTTTT
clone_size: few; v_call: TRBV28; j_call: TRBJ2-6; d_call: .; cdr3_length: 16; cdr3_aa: CASSSPGRSGANVLTF; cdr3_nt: TGTGCCAGCAGTTCCCCAGGGCGCTCTGGGGCCAACGTCCTGACTTTC
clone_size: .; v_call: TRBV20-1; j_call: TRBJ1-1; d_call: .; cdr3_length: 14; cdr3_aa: CSATKTVMNTEAFF; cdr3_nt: TGCAGTGCCACAAAGACAGTTATGAACACTGAAGCTTTCTTT
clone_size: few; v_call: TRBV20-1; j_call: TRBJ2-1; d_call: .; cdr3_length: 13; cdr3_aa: CSACPGLNNEQFF; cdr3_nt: TGCAGTGCTTGTCCGGGACTTAACAATGAGCAGTTCTTC
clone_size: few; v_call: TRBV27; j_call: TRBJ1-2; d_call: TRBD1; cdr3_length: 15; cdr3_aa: CASSFNHRGNYGYTF; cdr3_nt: TGTGCCAGCAGTTTTAACCACAGGGGGAACTATGGCTACACCTTC
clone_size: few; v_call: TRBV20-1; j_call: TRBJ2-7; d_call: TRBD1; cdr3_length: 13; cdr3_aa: CSASWDSLLEQYF; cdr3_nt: TGCAGTGCTAGCTGGGACAGTCTTCTCGAGCAGTACTTC
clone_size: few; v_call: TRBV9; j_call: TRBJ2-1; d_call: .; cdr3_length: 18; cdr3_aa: CASSFSKEFGRSYNEQFF; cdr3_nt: TGTGCCAGCAGCTTCTCAAAGGAATTCGGGCGCTCCTACAATGAGCAGTTCTTC
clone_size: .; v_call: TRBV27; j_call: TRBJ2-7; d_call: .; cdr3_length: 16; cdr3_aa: CASGSPGRRSFYEQYF; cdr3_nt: TGTGCCAGCGGTTCCCCCGGCAGGCGCTCTTTCTACGAGCAGTACTTC
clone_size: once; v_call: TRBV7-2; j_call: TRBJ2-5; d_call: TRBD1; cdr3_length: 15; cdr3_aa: CASSFSTGGGETQYF; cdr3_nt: TGTGCCAGCAGCTTCTCGACAGGGGGCGGAGAGACCCAGTACTTC
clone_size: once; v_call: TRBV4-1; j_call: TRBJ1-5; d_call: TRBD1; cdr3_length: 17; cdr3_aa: CASSGTGGGGGNQPQHF; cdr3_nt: TGCGCCAGCAGCGGGACAGGGGGAGGTGGAGGCAATCAGCCCCAGCATTTT
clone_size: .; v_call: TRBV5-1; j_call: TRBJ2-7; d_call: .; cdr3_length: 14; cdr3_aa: CASSLVGSINEQYF; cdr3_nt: TGCGCCAGCAGCTTGGTCGGGAGTATCAACGAGCAGTACTTC
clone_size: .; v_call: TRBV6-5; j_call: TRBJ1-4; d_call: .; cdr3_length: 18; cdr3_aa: CASSYSTSAAPMREKLFF; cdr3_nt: TGTGCCAGCAGTTACTCGACTTCGGCCGCGCCGATGAGGGAAAAACTGTTTTTT
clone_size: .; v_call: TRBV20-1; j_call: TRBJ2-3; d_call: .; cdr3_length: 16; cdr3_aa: CSAKIWGASGTDTQYF; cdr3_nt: TGCAGTGCTAAGATTTGGGGGGCGAGTGGCACAGATACGCAGTATTTT
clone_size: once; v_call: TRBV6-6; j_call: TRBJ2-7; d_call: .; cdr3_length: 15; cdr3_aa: CASTLTGIGGSEQYF; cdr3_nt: TGTGCCAGCACCCTAACCGGGATAGGGGGGTCCGAGCAGTACTTC